The rows below give T cell receptor beta chains drawn from one sample of a study of neoadjuvant anti-PD-1 for oral cavity cancer. Only in-frame clones appear in the TCRdb table, and some are missing; sequencing was by immunoSEQ multiplex PCR. The data hold about 61,000 clones, with more than 60% observed a single time. This specimen was PBMCs, taken before nivolumab (anti-PD-1) treatment. The receptors originated from a person aged 40-85 years with oral cavity squamous cell carcinoma. Both conserved end residues are part of each CDR3. The order of the fields is J gene, clone size, V gene, D gene, CDR3 protein, CDR3 DNA. D genes are given only for firm matches. Clone sizes are given selectively: once, few, many, or a class where the clone is expanded.

J gene: TRBJ2-7; clone size: -; V gene: TRBV5-5; D gene: -; CDR3 protein: CASSLGDTSYEQYF; CDR3 DNA: TGTGCCAGCAGCTTGGGGGACACGTCCTACGAGCAGTACTTC
J gene: TRBJ1-3; clone size: few; V gene: TRBV30; D gene: -; CDR3 protein: CAWSWGSGNTIYF; CDR3 DNA: TGTGCCTGGAGTTGGGGCTCTGGAAACACCATATATTTT
J gene: TRBJ1-5; clone size: -; V gene: TRBV21-1; D gene: -; CDR3 protein: CASSKEGRRQGNQPQHF; CDR3 DNA: TGTGCCAGCAGCAAAGAAGGGCGGAGACAGGGAAACCAGCCCCAGCATTTT
J gene: TRBJ2-7; clone size: -; V gene: TRBV5-1; D gene: -; CDR3 protein: CASVGGTGAYEQYF; CDR3 DNA: TGCGCCAGCGTCGGGGGAACAGGGGCCTACGAGCAGTACTTC
J gene: TRBJ1-1; clone size: -; V gene: TRBV5-5; D gene: -; CDR3 protein: CASSLRDLNTEAFF; CDR3 DNA: TGTGCCAGCAGCTTAAGGGACCTGAACACTGAAGCTTTCTTT
J gene: TRBJ2-1; clone size: -; V gene: TRBV15; D gene: TRBD2; CDR3 protein: CATSRFQTSGRIDEQFF; CDR3 DNA: TGTGCCACCAGCAGATTCCAAACTAGCGGGAGGATCGATGAGCAGTTCTTC
J gene: TRBJ2-1; clone size: -; V gene: TRBV15; D gene: -; CDR3 protein: CATSREGANEQFF; CDR3 DNA: TGTGCCACCAGCAGAGAGGGGGCGAATGAGCAGTTCTTC
J gene: TRBJ1-1; clone size: few; V gene: TRBV7-8; D gene: -; CDR3 protein: CASNRIQDTEAFF; CDR3 DNA: TGTGCCAGCAATCGAATCCAGGACACTGAAGCTTTCTTT
J gene: TRBJ2-7; clone size: -; V gene: TRBV5-1; D gene: TRBD1; CDR3 protein: CASSPGTGGGYEQYF; CDR3 DNA: TGCGCCAGCAGCCCAGGGACAGGGGGTGGCTACGAGCAGTACTTC
J gene: TRBJ2-7; clone size: -; V gene: TRBV7-9; D gene: TRBD1; CDR3 protein: CASSLAAGGSYEQYF; CDR3 DNA: TGTGCCAGCAGCTTAGCGGCAGGGGGCTCCTACGAGCAGTACTTC
J gene: TRBJ2-2; clone size: -; V gene: TRBV27; D gene: TRBD2; CDR3 protein: CASSLRGAGELFF; CDR3 DNA: TGTGCCAGCAGTTTACGGGGGGCCGGGGAGCTGTTTTTT
J gene: TRBJ2-1; clone size: -; V gene: TRBV11-3; D gene: TRBD2; CDR3 protein: CASSYSGLNNEQFF; CDR3 DNA: TGTGCCAGCAGCTATAGCGGGCTCAACAATGAGCAGTTCTTC
J gene: TRBJ2-3; clone size: -; V gene: TRBV5-4; D gene: TRBD2; CDR3 protein: CASSLGAGGPDTQYF; CDR3 DNA: TGTGCCAGCAGCTTGGGGGCGGGAGGGCCAGATACGCAGTATTTT
J gene: TRBJ1-2; clone size: -; V gene: TRBV19; D gene: -; CDR3 protein: CATKLGPNYGYTF; CDR3 DNA: TGTGCCACCAAACTAGGCCCTAACTATGGCTACACCTTC
J gene: TRBJ1-1; clone size: -; V gene: TRBV7-9; D gene: TRBD1; CDR3 protein: CASSLGTVTEAFF; CDR3 DNA: TGTGCCAGCAGCCTTGGGACAGTCACTGAAGCTTTCTTT
J gene: TRBJ1-2; clone size: once; V gene: TRBV4-1; D gene: -; CDR3 protein: CASSQLQSRYGYTF; CDR3 DNA: TGCGCCAGCAGCCAGTTACAGAGTCGATATGGCTACACCTTC
J gene: TRBJ2-7; clone size: -; V gene: TRBV27; D gene: TRBD2; CDR3 protein: CASSLSIGGEQYF; CDR3 DNA: TGTGCCAGCAGTTTATCGATCGGGGGGGAGCAGTACTTC
J gene: TRBJ1-5; clone size: -; V gene: TRBV6-1; D gene: -; CDR3 protein: CASSVTSASYSNQPQHF; CDR3 DNA: TGTGCCAGCAGTGTTACATCCGCCTCTTATAGCAATCAGCCCCAGCATTTT
J gene: TRBJ1-2; clone size: -; V gene: TRBV25-1; D gene: -; CDR3 protein: CASSEGLRGYTF; CDR3 DNA: TGTGCCAGCAGTGAAGGTCTGCGGGGCTACACCTTC
J gene: TRBJ1-3; clone size: -; V gene: TRBV11-2; D gene: -; CDR3 protein: CASSLARNGAGSGNTIYF; CDR3 DNA: TGTGCCAGCAGCTTAGCCCGGAACGGCGCGGGCTCTGGAAACACCATATATTTT
J gene: TRBJ1-1; clone size: -; V gene: TRBV27; D gene: -; CDR3 protein: CASSFYGSTEAFF; CDR3 DNA: TGTGCCAGCAGTTTCTACGGGAGCACTGAAGCTTTCTTT
J gene: TRBJ1-5; clone size: -; V gene: TRBV6-5; D gene: TRBD1; CDR3 protein: CASSPGTGFNQPQHF; CDR3 DNA: TGTGCCAGCAGCCCCGGGACAGGGTTCAATCAGCCCCAGCATTTT
J gene: TRBJ2-2; clone size: few; V gene: TRBV5-1; D gene: -; CDR3 protein: CASTDLGGSNTGELFF; CDR3 DNA: TGCGCCAGCACCGACCTGGGGGGCTCGAACACCGGGGAGCTGTTTTTT
J gene: TRBJ1-1; clone size: -; V gene: TRBV28; D gene: -; CDR3 protein: CASSTSDARRYTEAFF; CDR3 DNA: TGTGCCAGCAGTACCTCCGATGCGAGACGCTACACTGAAGCTTTCTTT
J gene: TRBJ2-1; clone size: -; V gene: TRBV9; D gene: -; CDR3 protein: CASSFEASSYNEQFF; CDR3 DNA: TGTGCCAGCAGCTTTGAGGCCAGCTCCTACAATGAGCAGTTCTTC
J gene: TRBJ2-1; clone size: -; V gene: TRBV6-1; D gene: -; CDR3 protein: CASSSEPFHNEQFF; CDR3 DNA: TGTGCCAGCAGTAGTGAGCCCTTCCACAATGAGCAGTTCTTC